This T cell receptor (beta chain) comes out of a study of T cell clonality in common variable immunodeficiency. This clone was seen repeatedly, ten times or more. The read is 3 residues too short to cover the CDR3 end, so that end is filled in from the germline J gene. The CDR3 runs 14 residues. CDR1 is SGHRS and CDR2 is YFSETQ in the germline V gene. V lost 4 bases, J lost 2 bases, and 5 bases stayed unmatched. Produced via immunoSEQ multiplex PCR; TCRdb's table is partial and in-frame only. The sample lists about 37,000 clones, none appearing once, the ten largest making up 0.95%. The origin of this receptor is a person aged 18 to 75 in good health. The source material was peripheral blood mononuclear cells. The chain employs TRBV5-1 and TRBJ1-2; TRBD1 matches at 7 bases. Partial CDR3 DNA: TGCGCCAGCAGCCTATTACAGGGGAACTATGGC. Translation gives CASSLLQGNYG. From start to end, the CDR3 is CASSLLQGNYGYTF.